A selection of T cell receptor beta chains follows, all from one sample in a study of cytomegalovirus exposure and HLA in healthy donors. Sequencing was performed with immunoSEQ multiplex PCR; in TCRdb, only in-frame clones are kept and a portion is missing. The data hold about 270,000 clones, with under 80% observed a single time. Sequenced: PBMCs. The receptor source for this set is a female donor in good health and CMV-seronegative. Both conserved end residues are part of each CDR3. Rows may omit the clone size; those that give it use once, few, many or a size class.

len	abundance	v_gene	j_gene	CDR3aa
15	NA	TRBV27	TRBJ1-5	CASSLIGRATQPQHF
15	NA	TRBV5-5	TRBJ2-7	CASSLGLAGRYEQYF
13	NA	TRBV29-1	TRBJ2-3	CSVVSGGVDTQYF
14	few	TRBV29-1	TRBJ2-7	CSVVGQGVWGEQYF
13	NA	TRBV5-1	TRBJ2-5	CASRPGQQETQYF
14	NA	TRBV30	TRBJ1-5	CAWDDRGGNQPQHF
15	NA	TRBV7-6	TRBJ2-7	CASSLGAGPPYEQYF
12	NA	TRBV12-5	TRBJ1-4	CVSGTVNEKLFF
15	few	TRBV5-1	TRBJ2-5	CASSGAPGQSETQYF
14	NA	TRBV30	TRBJ2-2	CAWRGEGLSGELFF
17	NA	TRBV2	TRBJ2-1	CASSETMFGDRGNEQFF
14	once	TRBV6-5	TRBJ2-1	CASSYTVGGNEQFF
15	NA	TRBV21-1	TRBJ2-5	CASSRAREAVETQYF
15	NA	TRBV21-1	TRBJ2-7	CASNLSGNPGYEQYF
14	NA	TRBV6-5	TRBJ1-3	CASSASRGKNTIYF
16	NA	TRBV2	TRBJ2-7	CASSATSGVLSYEQYF
16	NA	TRBV7-2	TRBJ2-1	CASSRRLAGSYNEQFF
14	few	TRBV7-8	TRBJ2-1	CASSFTGGPSEQFF
15	NA	TRBV5-1	TRBJ1-2	CASSASGTANYGYTF
13	NA	TRBV7-9	TRBJ1-6	CASSSIQGSPLHF
16	few	TRBV7-9	TRBJ1-4	CSSTIVQGRTNEKLFF
15	NA	TRBV9	TRBJ2-5	CASSVLGGQEETQYF
15	few	TRBV25-1	TRBJ2-2	CASSTGTGGFGELFF
12	few	TRBV6-1	TRBJ1-2	CASSERQYGYTF
16	once	TRBV4-1	TRBJ1-1	CASSQDLRGKNTEAFF
13	NA	TRBV6-1	TRBJ1-5	CASTLGGDQPQHF
13	NA	TRBV5-6	TRBJ2-7	CASSFHQGLEQYF
13	few	TRBV19	TRBJ1-1	CVTSSLGRTEAFF
14	few	TRBV19	TRBJ2-1	CASHDKSSYNEQFF
13	NA	TRBV7-7	TRBJ2-1	CASSLASGTEQFF
12	few	TRBV19	TRBJ2-7	CASSGSLYEQYF
13	NA	TRBV4-1	TRBJ2-3	CASSLDRTDTQYF
16	NA	TRBV28	TRBJ1-2	CASSLYQGTAVSGYTF
16	NA	TRBV5-4	TRBJ2-7	CASSTTRTSGSGEQYF
15	few	TRBV4-1	TRBJ2-1	CASSQDRGLTNEQFF
15	few	TRBV7-2	TRBJ2-1	CASSLTRTSDNEQFF
15	NA	TRBV2	TRBJ2-5	CASRPPGLAPETQYF
12	NA	TRBV7-3	TRBJ2-2	CASSQRSGELFF
16	NA	TRBV7-9	TRBJ1-1	CASSLTGYIMNTEAFF
14	NA	TRBV10-2	TRBJ2-1	CASSEGALWNEQFF
14	few	TRBV10-2	TRBJ2-1	CASSESTSGNEQFF
15	NA	TRBV27	TRBJ1-1	CASRLRDRLNTEAFF
15	NA	TRBV7-3	TRBJ2-7	CASSFPTANSYEQYF
19	NA	TRBV28	TRBJ1-3	CASSLWRVADLSSGNTIYF
15	NA	TRBV7-9	TRBJ1-4	CASSVAGHPNEKLFF
13	NA	TRBV6-5	TRBJ1-6	CASSTDRDSPLHF
15	NA	TRBV5-6	TRBJ2-4	CASSLATRAKNIQYF
15	NA	TRBV11-3	TRBJ2-7	CASSAGGTGAYEQYF
17	NA	TRBV6-1	TRBJ2-7	CASSEGETRRSPYEQYF
14	few	TRBV7-9	TRBJ2-3	CASSSAMSTDTQYF
16	NA	TRBV6-6	TRBJ2-4	CASSYSQGAAKNIQYF
16	NA	TRBV19	TRBJ2-1	CASSSYQSGQGDEQFF
16	few	TRBV7-9	TRBJ2-6	CASSLNRGYGANVLTF
12	NA	TRBV2	TRBJ2-7	CASGDRVYEQYF